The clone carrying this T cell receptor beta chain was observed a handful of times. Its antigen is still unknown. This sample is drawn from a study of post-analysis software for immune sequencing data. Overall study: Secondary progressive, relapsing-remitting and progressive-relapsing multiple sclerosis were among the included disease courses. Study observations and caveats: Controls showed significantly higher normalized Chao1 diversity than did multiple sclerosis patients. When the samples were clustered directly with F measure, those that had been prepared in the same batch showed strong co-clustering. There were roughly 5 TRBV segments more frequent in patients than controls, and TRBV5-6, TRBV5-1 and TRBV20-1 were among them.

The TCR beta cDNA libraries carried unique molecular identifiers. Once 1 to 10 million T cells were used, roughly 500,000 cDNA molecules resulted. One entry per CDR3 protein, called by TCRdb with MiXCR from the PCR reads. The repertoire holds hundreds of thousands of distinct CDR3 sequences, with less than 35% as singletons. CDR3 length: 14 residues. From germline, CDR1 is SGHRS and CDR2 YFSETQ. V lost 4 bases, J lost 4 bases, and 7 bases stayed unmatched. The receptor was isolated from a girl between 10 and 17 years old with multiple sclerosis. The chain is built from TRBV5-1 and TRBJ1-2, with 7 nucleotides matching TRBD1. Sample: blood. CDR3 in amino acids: CASSRSQGGYGYTF. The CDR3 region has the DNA TGCGCCAGCAGCCGCTCTCAGGGGGGCTATGGCTACACCTTC.